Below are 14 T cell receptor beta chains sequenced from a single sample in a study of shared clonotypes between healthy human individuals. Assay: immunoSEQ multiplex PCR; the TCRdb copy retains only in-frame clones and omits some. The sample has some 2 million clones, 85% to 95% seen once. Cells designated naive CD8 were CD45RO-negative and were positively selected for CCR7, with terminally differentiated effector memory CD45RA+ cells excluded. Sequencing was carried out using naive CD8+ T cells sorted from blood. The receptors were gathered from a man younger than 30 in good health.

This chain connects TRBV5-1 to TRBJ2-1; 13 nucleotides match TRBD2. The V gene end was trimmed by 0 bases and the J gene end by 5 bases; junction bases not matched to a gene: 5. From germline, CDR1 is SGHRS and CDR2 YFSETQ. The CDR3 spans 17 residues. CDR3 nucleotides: TGCGCCAGCAGCTTGGCCCTTGGGACTAGCGGGGACAATGAGCAGTTCTTC. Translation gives CASSLALGTSGDNEQFF.

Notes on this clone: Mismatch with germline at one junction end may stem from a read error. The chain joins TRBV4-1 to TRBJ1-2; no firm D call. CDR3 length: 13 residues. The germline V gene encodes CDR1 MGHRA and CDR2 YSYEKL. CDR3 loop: CASSQEGAPPMRF. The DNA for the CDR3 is TGCGCCAGCAGCCAAGAGGGAGCTCCACCGATGAGGTTC.

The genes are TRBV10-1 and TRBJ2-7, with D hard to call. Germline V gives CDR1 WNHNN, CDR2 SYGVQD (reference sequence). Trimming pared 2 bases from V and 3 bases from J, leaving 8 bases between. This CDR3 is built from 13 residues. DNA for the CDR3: TGCGCCAGCAGTGAGCGGGTCGGCTACGAGCAGTACTTC. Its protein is CASSERVGYEQYF.

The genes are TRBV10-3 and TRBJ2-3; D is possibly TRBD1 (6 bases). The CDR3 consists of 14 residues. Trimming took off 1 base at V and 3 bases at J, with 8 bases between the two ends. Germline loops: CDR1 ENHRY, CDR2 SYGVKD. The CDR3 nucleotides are TGTGCCATCAGTGAGTGGACAGAAACAGATACGCAGTATTTT. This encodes CAISEWTETDTQYF.

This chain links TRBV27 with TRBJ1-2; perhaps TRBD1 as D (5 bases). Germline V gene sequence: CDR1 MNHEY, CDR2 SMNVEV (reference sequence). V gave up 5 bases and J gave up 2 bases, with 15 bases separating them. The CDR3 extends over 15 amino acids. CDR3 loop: CASSPSLGANYGYTF. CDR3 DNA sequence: TGTGCCAGCAGTCCCTCCCTAGGGGCGAACTATGGCTACACCTTC.

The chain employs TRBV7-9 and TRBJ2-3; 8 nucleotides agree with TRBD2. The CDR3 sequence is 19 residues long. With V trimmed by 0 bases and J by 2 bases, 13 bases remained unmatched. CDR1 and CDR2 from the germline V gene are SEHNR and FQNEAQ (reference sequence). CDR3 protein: CASSLAPAGGPTPTDTQYF. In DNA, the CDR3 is TGTGCCAGCAGCTTAGCCCCCGCGGGAGGCCCGACACCCACAGATACGCAGTATTTT. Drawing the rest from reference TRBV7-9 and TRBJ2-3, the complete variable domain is DTGVSQNPRHKITKRGQNVTFRCDPISEHNRLYWYRQTLGQGPEFLTYFQNEAQLEKSRLLSDRFSAERPKGSFSTLEIQRTEQGDSAMYLCASSLAPAGGPTPTDTQYFGPGTRLTVL.

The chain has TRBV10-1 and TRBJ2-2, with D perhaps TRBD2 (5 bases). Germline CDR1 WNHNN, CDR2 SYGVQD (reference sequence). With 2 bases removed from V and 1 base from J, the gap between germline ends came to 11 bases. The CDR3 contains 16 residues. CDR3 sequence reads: CASSEEGLENTGELFF. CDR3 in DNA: TGCGCCAGCAGTGAGGAGGGTTTGGAGAACACCGGGGAGCTGTTTTTT.

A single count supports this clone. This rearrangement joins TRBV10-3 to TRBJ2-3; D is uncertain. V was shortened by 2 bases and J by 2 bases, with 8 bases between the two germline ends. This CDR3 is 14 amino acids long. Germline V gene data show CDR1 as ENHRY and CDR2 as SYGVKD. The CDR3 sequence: CAISEGVDTDTQYF. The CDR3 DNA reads TGTGCCATCAGTGAGGGGGTAGACACAGATACGCAGTATTTT.

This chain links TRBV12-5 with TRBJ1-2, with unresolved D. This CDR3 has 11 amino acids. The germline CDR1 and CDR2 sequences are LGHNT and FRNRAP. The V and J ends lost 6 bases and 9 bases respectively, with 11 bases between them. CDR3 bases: TGTGCTAGTGGAACTCAGTTAAGCTACACCTTC. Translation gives CASGTQLSYTF.

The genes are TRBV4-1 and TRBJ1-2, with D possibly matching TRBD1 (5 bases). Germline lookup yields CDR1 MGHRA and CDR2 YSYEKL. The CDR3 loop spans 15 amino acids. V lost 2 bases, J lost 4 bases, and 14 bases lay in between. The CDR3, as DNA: TGCGCCAGCAGCCAAAGTTCGACAGCTTTCTATGGCTACACCTTC. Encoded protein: CASSQSSTAFYGYTF.

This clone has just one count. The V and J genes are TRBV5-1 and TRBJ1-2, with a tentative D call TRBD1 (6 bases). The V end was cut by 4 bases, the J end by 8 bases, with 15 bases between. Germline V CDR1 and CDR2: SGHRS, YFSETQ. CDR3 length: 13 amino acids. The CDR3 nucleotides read TGCGCCAGCAGCCCGGTAGGGGGTATAGGCTACACCTTC. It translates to CASSPVGGIGYTF.

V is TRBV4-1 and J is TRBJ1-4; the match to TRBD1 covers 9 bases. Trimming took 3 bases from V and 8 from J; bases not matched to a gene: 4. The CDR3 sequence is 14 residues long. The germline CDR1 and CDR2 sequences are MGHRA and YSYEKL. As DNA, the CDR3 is TGCGCCAGCAGCCAGGGGGACAGGGTCGAAAAACTGTTTTTT. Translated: CASSQGDRVEKLFF.

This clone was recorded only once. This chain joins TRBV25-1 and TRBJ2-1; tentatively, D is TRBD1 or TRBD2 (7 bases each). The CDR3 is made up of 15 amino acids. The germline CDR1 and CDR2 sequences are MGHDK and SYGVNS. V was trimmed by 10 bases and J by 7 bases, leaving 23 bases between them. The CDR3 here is CATVKQGRAFNEQFF. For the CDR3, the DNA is TGTGCCACCGTTAAACAGGGGAGGGCTTTTAATGAGCAGTTCTTC.

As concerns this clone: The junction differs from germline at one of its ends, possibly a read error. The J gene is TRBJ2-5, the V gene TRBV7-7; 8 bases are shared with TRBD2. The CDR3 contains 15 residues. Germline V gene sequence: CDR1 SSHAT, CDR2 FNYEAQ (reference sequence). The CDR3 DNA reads TGTGCTAGCAGCTTAGTTGCGCGGGGGGAAGAGACCCAGTACTTC. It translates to CASSLVARGEETQYF.